This T cell receptor (beta chain) was obtained from a study of blood T cell repertoires in COVID-19 (dated by TCRdb to 2018 to 2021). Notes on the research overall: The collaborator samples originated in the United States, Italy and Spain and spanned the acute and convalescent phases of COVID-19. The prospective study material was composed of cDNA or gDNA derived from T cells, B-cell-depleted T cells, or PBMCs. Where available, HLA class I and class II types were obtained from metadata supplied by the sample provider rather than from assay-based typing. The samples were drawn from two sources: the first 160 participants of the ongoing ImmuneRACE study, and over 1,000 subjects contributed by 6 global collaborators. Sample metadata almost always included a de-identified subject ID, COVID-19 status, age in years and sex. The repertoires were released in a freely available public database meant as a resource for research on the immune response to SARS-CoV-2. Deeply sampled blood TCRbeta repertoires from subjects exposed to, actively infected with, or recovered from COVID-19 were included in the dataset.

TCRbeta CDR3 regions were amplified from genomic DNA by means of the immunoSEQ Assay, a bias-controlled multiplex PCR. The authors' analysis ran thus. The number of nucleated cells in each sample was estimated by amplification of reference gene primers within the assay. To quantify the absolute abundance of each unique TCRbeta CDR3 rearrangement, sequence reads were collapsed and filtered. For each sample, productive Simpson clonality was calculated as the square root of Simpson's diversity index over productive rearrangements. Sourced from immuneACCESS, this table was stored by TCRdb with only in-frame sequences that have V and J called. A share of the clones is absent; for the studies checked, an unresolved V gene accounts for under half, and the remainder has no known explanation. The DNA gave D and trimming, while V, J and clone size come from that table. Here the sample has 250,000 to 300,000 clones; 90% occur a single time. Around 1.1% of the sample lies in the top ten.

General conclusions and limits of the study: The amount of clinical and demographic metadata varied by source and participant and was provided uncurated.

CDR1 SQVTM and CDR2 ANQGSEA were looked up in the germline V gene. Measured from the cysteine to the phenylalanine, the CDR3 is 13 residues long. Kept here is only the CDR3 DNA, which spans 39 bases and is read in frame from base 1. Trimming takes 3 bases from V and 5 bases from J, and the germline ends sit 13 bases apart. In the prospective study, participants were 18 to 89 years old, resided in fewer than 25 geographic areas of the United States, and were enrolled through a virtual design. In the prospective study, cohorts were assigned on the basis of participant-reported clinical history obtained from a screening survey and a study questionnaire. Recovered participants in ImmuneRACE Cohort 3 were defined by two consecutive negative NP/OP PCR tests, clearance by a healthcare professional, or resolution of symptoms. In the prospective study, mobile phlebotomists collected whole blood, serum and a nasopharyngeal or oropharyngeal swab from each participant. Prospective study participants could optionally give additional blood draws and questionnaires over a roughly 2-month period. Blood samples from the prospective study were shipped frozen or at room temperature prior to DNA extraction.

This clone has a handful of counts. Its cognate antigen has yet to be identified. No much larger clonotype is one base removed from it; base qualities were not supplied. The clonotype comes from a woman aged 25 to 39 who had recovered from COVID-19. What was sequenced was PBMCs or T cells enriched from blood (not recorded which). The chain is made from TRBV29-1 and TRBJ1-2; the D gene is possibly TRBD1, with 6 bases matching. The nucleotide sequence reads as follows: TGCAGCGTTGATATAGGGCAGGGGTATGGCTACACCTTC. The translation is CSVDIGQGYGYTF.